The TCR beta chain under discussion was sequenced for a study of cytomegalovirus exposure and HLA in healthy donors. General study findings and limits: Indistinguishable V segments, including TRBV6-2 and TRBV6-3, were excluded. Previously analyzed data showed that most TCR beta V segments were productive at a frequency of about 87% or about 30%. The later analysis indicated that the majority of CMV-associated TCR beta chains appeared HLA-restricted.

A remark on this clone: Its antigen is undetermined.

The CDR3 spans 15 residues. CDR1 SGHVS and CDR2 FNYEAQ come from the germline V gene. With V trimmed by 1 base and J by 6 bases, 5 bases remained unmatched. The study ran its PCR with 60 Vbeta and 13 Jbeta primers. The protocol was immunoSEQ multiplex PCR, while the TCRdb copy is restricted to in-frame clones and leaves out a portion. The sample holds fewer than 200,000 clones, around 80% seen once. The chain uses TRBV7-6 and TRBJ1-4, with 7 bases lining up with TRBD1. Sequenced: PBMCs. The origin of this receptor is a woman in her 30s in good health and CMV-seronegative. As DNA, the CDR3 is TGTGCCAGCAGCTTAGGACAGGGTTCGGATGAAAAACTGTTTTTT. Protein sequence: CASSLGQGSDEKLFF.